These 25 T cell receptor beta chains came from one sample sequenced in a study of blood T cell repertoires in COVID-19. Data came from immunoSEQ multiplex PCR; TCRdb stores just in-frame clones and leaves some out. Found here are 25,000 to 35,000 clones, 90% to 95% of them singletons; the top ten hold around 0.83%. The sample consisted of peripheral blood. The origin of the receptors is a woman in her 70s with COVID-19, enrolled during active disease.

The chain employs TRBV28 and TRBJ1-4, with D possibly matching TRBD1 (5 bases). Deletions cut 7 bases from V and 8 bases from J, with 14 bases between. This CDR3 has 13 amino acids. Germline CDR1 is MDHEN and CDR2 is SYDVKM. CDR3 DNA: TGTGCCAGCAAGGATGTGGGGGGAGAAAAACTGTTTTTT. Translation gives CASKDVGGEKLFF. Full variable domain (outside the CDR3, taken from reference TRBV28 and TRBJ1-4): DVKVTQSSRYLVKRTGEKVFLECVQDMDHENMFWYRQDPGLGLRLIYFSYDVKMKEKGDIPEGYSVSREKKERFSLILESASTNQTSMYLCASKDVGGEKLFFGSGTQLSVL.

The chain joins TRBV28 to TRBJ2-7, with TRBD1 matching 8 bases. J was trimmed by 5 bases and V by 5 bases; bases with no gene match: 8. The germline CDR1 and CDR2 sequences are MDHEN and SYDVKM. The CDR3 is made up of 14 amino acids. The CDR3 loop reads CASSPPDRGHEQYF. CDR3 nucleotide sequence: TGTGCCAGCAGTCCGCCTGACAGGGGCCACGAGCAGTACTTC.

The chain is built from TRBV15 and TRBJ2-3, with D tentatively TRBD2 (5 bases). Deletions cut 1 base from V and 1 base from J, with 9 bases between. CDR1 LNHNV and CDR2 YYDKDF come from the germline V gene (reference sequence). The CDR3 sequence is 15 residues long. Written as DNA, the CDR3 is TGTGCCACCAGCAGAGCTGACGGGGGCACAGATACGCAGTATTTT. Its protein is CATSRADGGTDTQYF.

The chain combines TRBV12-3 or TRBV12-4 with TRBJ2-1; 8 bases are shared with TRBD2. The CDR3 consists of 13 residues. Trimming removed 9 bases from V and 6 bases from J; junction bases left unmatched: 7. DNA of the CDR3: TGTGCCAGTGGGACTAGAAGGGCCAATGAGCAGTTCTTC. Translation gives CASGTRRANEQFF.

The rearrangement joins TRBV30 to TRBJ2-5; the D is unclear. The V end was cut by 5 bases, the J end by 1 base, with 11 bases between. The CDR3 runs 13 residues. Germline CDR1 reads GTSNPN; CDR2 reads SVGIG (reference sequence). The DNA of the CDR3 is TGTGCCTGGCGCCTGCAGGCCCAAGAGACCCAGTACTTC. Protein product: CAWRLQAQETQYF.

The J gene is TRBJ1-3, the V gene TRBV13; no reliable D call. Trimming took off 3 bases at V and 1 base at J, with 4 bases between the two ends. CDR1 is PRHDT, CDR2 FYEKMQ, per germline (reference sequence). The CDR3 is 13 residues long. The CDR3 sequence: CASSFPSGNTIYF. The DNA for the CDR3 is TGTGCCAGCAGCTTCCCATCTGGAAACACCATATATTTT. The complete variable domain, with remaining parts taken from reference TRBV13 and TRBJ1-3, reads AAGVIQSPRHLIKEKRETATLKCYPIPRHDTVYWYQQGPGQDPQFLISFYEKMQSDKGSIPDRFSAQQFSDYHSELNMSSLELGDSALYFCASSFPSGNTIYFGEGSWLTVV.

The J gene is TRBJ1-1, the V gene TRBV9; D remains ambiguous. Trimming removed 0 bases at V and 4 bases at J, with 10 bases between. Germline CDR1 SGDLS, CDR2 YYNGEE. This CDR3 is built from 14 residues. The CDR3 nucleotides read TGTGCCAGCAGCGTAGTCCCAGCGGGCACTGAAGCTTTCTTT. It codes for CASSVVPAGTEAFF. Full variable domain (missing parts from reference TRBV9 and TRBJ1-1): DSGVTQTPKHLITATGQRVTLRCSPRSGDLSVYWYQQSLDQGLQFLIQYYNGEERAKGNILERFSAQQFPDLHSELNLSSLELGDSALYFCASSVVPAGTEAFFGQGTRLTVV.

The chain uses TRBV3-1 (or the pseudogene TRBV3-2) and TRBJ1-2; 8 bases align to TRBD1. Germline CDR1 LGHDT, CDR2 YNNKEL (reference sequence). This CDR3 contains 12 residues. The V and J ends lost 6 bases and 8 bases, in that order; junction bases with no gene match: 5. The CDR3 DNA reads TGTGCCAGCAGGGCAGGGGGCTACGGCTACACCTTC. It is translated as CASRAGGYGYTF.

This rearrangement joins TRBV4-3 to TRBJ1-3; D ambiguous. V shed 2 bases and J shed 0 bases, with 14 bases lying between them. Germline CDR1 and CDR2: LGHNA and YSLEER. The CDR3 runs 17 residues. This CDR3 reads CASSQTRVPNSGNTIYF. The CDR3 DNA is TGCGCCAGCAGCCAAACTAGGGTACCAAACTCTGGAAACACCATATATTTT.

The V call is TRBV19, the J call TRBJ1-2, with 7 bases lining up with TRBD1. Germline CDR1 reads LNHDA; CDR2 reads SQIVND (reference sequence). This CDR3 is built from 14 residues. Germline trimming cut 5 bases from V and 3 bases from J; bases unmatched to any gene: 6. CDR3 in amino acids: CASSRQGLDYGYTF. In DNA, the CDR3 is TGTGCCAGTAGTCGACAGGGTCTGGACTATGGCTACACCTTC.

The chain uses TRBV5-5 and TRBJ2-7; 8 bases line up with TRBD2. Germline assignment: CDR1 SGHKS and CDR2 YYEKEE (reference sequence). The CDR3 runs to 14 residues. Trimming cost V 4 bases and J 2 bases; bases outside gene matches: 5. CDR3 in DNA: TGTGCCAGCAGCAAACTAGCGGATCCCTACGAGCAGTACTTC. Its protein is CASSKLADPYEQYF.

V and J are TRBV4-1 and TRBJ1-6; no firm D call. Trimming took 1 base from V and 8 from J, leaving 6 bases between them. Germline assignment: CDR1 MGHRA and CDR2 YSYEKL. The CDR3 is made up of 13 amino acids. The CDR3 nucleotides read TGCGCCAGCAGCCAAGCGGGAGATTCACCCCTCCACTTT. Translating gives CASSQAGDSPLHF.

This clone has just one count. This chain connects TRBV5-4 to TRBJ2-2; 11 nucleotides agree with TRBD1. This CDR3 spans 16 amino acids. V lost 1 base to trimming and J lost 6 bases; unmatched junction nucleotides: 5. Germline CDR1 SGHNT, CDR2 YYREEE (reference sequence). In DNA, the CDR3 is TGTGCCAGCAGCTTGTCGGACAGGGGGCTTTCCGGGGAGCTGTTTTTT. Protein product: CASSLSDRGLSGELFF.

The chain recombines TRBV5-1 with TRBJ1-4; D might be TRBD1 (5 bases). V lost 3 bases and J lost 1, with 10 bases in between. Germline CDR1 reads SGHRS; CDR2 reads YFSETQ. The CDR3 runs to 15 residues. CDR3 nucleotide sequence: TGCGCCAGCAGCTCCCAGGGTGGAACTAATGAAAAACTGTTTTTT. Encoded protein: CASSSQGGTNEKLFF.

This clone occurred once. CDR3 amino acids: CASSRGDTGADNYGYTF. DNA of the CDR3: TGTGCCAGCAGCCGAGGGGACACAGGGGCAGATAACTATGGCTACACCTTC. The gene calls are TRBV6-6 and TRBJ1-2, with TRBD1 identical over 7 bases. The CDR3 has 17 residues. Trimming cost V 6 bases and J 1 base; bases outside gene matches: 14. Germline assignment: CDR1 MNHNY and CDR2 SVGAGI (reference sequence).

The chain links TRBV9 to TRBJ2-2; TRBD1 matches 10 bases. The J segment lost 3 bases and the V segment lost 0 bases, leaving 5 bases of the junction unmatched. Germline CDR1 and CDR2: SGDLS and YYNGEE. CDR3 size: 17 residues. The CDR3 DNA is TGTGCCAGCAGCGTAGCGAGGGACAGGGGCGACACCGGGGAGCTGTTTTTT. It codes for CASSVARDRGDTGELFF.

The rearrangement uses TRBV7-2 and TRBJ2-7; TRBD2 matches at 7 bases. The V and J ends lost 1 base and 1 base, in that order; junction bases with no gene match: 4. Germline V gene sequence: CDR1 SGHTA, CDR2 FQGNSA. This CDR3 has 15 amino acids. CDR3 nucleotides: TGTGCCAGCAGCTTAGTAGTGGGAGGGTCCTACGAGCAGTACTTC. Residues: CASSLVVGGSYEQYF.

The rearrangement uses TRBV29-1 and TRBJ1-5; tentative D call: TRBD1 (5 bases). There are 13 residues in the CDR3. The germline V gene encodes CDR1 SQVTM and CDR2 ANQGSEA. Trimming left V 0 bases short and J 3 bases short, with 6 bases between. This CDR3 reads CSVEEQVNQPQHF. The CDR3 DNA reads TGCAGCGTTGAAGAACAGGTCAATCAGCCCCAGCATTTT.

This rearrangement joins TRBV5-4 to TRBJ2-3, with 12 bases lining up with TRBD2. Germline trimming cut 7 bases from V and 3 bases from J; bases unmatched to any gene: 6. Germline assignment: CDR1 SGHNT and CDR2 YYREEE (reference sequence). The CDR3 has 15 amino acids. The CDR3 here is CASWASGRATDTQYF. The CDR3, as DNA: TGTGCCAGCTGGGCTAGCGGGAGGGCGACAGATACGCAGTATTTT. Drawing the rest from reference TRBV5-4 and TRBJ2-3, the complete variable domain is ETGVTQSPTHLIKTRGQQVTLRCSSQSGHNTVSWYQQALGQGPQFIFQYYREEENGRGNFPPRFSGLQFPNYSSELNVNALELDDSALYLCASWASGRATDTQYFGPGTRLTVL.

This sequence joins TRBV30 and TRBJ1-3, with unresolved D. The CDR3 loop spans 13 amino acids. V gave up 4 bases and J gave up 0 bases, with 7 bases separating them. Germline CDR1 reads GTSNPN; CDR2 reads SVGIG (reference sequence). CDR3 residues: CAWTRNSGNTIYF. The CDR3 nucleotides read TGTGCCTGGACCAGGAACTCTGGAAACACCATATATTTT.

The CDR3 coding sequence is TGCGCCAGCAGAGAACAGTACAATGAGCAGTTCTTC. It is translated as CASREQYNEQFF. The rearrangement links TRBV10-1 to TRBJ2-1, with unresolved D. Trimming shortened V by 6 bases and J by 4 bases, and 7 bases separated the two germline ends. The CDR3 contains 12 residues. Looked up from germline, CDR1 is WNHNN and CDR2 is SYGVQD (reference sequence).

The rearrangement joins TRBV9 to TRBJ2-1, with D maybe TRBD2 (6 bases). Germline V lookup: CDR1 SGDLS, CDR2 YYNGEE. The CDR3 has 17 amino acids. V was pared by 0 bases and J by 9 bases, with 22 bases between. This CDR3 reads CASSVGDIGGAGSEQFF. The DNA for the CDR3 is TGTGCCAGCAGCGTAGGGGATATCGGGGGTGCGGGGTCTGAGCAGTTCTTC.

The chain joins TRBV19 to TRBJ1-1; D call uncertain. The CDR3 covers 16 residues. Germline CDR1 LNHDA, CDR2 SQIVND (reference sequence). Trimming stripped 6 bases from V and 5 bases from J, with 22 bases between. The CDR3 loop reads CASSRRPDGGWTEAFF. The CDR3 nucleotides read TGTGCCAGTAGCCGCCGACCGGACGGAGGGTGGACTGAAGCTTTCTTT.

The CDR3 loop is CASSQTSDGIDTQYF. DNA for the CDR3: TGCGCCAGCAGCCAAACTAGCGACGGAATAGATACGCAGTATTTT. V and J are TRBV4-1 and TRBJ2-3; 7 nucleotides line up with TRBD2. Germline loops: CDR1 MGHRA, CDR2 YSYEKL. V lost 2 bases to trimming and J lost 5 bases; unmatched junction nucleotides: 7. The CDR3 contains 15 residues.

In its sample, this clone was seen once. The chain joins TRBV30 to TRBJ2-5; the match to TRBD2 covers 8 bases. V gave up 4 bases and J gave up 2 bases; unmatched junction bases: 0. CDR1 and CDR2 from the germline V gene are GTSNPN and SVGIG (reference sequence). The CDR3 sequence is 12 residues long. CDR3 protein: CAWTSGQETQYF. CDR3 DNA: TGTGCCTGGACTAGCGGGCAAGAGACCCAGTACTTC.